This T cell receptor (beta chain) was found in a study of blood T cell repertoires in COVID-19. Across the whole study: Collection of acute and convalescent COVID-19 samples took place in the United States, Italy and Spain. T cells, B-cell-depleted T cells, or PBMCs provided the cDNA or gDNA that served as material.

This CDR3 has 15 amino acids. Looked up from germline, CDR1 is MNHEY and CDR2 is SVGEGT. Trimming cost V 2 bases and J 3 bases; bases outside gene matches: 6. The method was immunoSEQ multiplex PCR; TCRdb's version includes in-frame clones alone and lacks a portion of them. The table records a few hundred thousand clones, about four fifths of them present only once. The TCR comes from a woman aged 18-29 years with acute or convalescent COVID-19. This chain uses TRBV6-2 or TRBV6-3 with TRBJ2-7, with 8 bases aligning to TRBD2. What was sequenced was peripheral blood. The CDR3 is CASSYRKGLVYEQYF. CDR3 DNA: TGTGCCAGCAGTTACCGGAAGGGACTAGTCTACGAGCAGTACTTC.